This entry describes one TCR beta chain. This entry is derived from a study of cytomegalovirus exposure and HLA in healthy donors. The primer mix had 60 Vbeta and 13 Jbeta primers. Generated by immunoSEQ multiplex PCR, the TCRdb table keeps only in-frame clones and is missing some. This sample carries approximately 170,000 clones, about 75% of them seen once, and the ten largest clones take about 4.5%. Sequencing was performed on PBMCs. The receptor comes from a young man in good health and CMV-seropositive.

The CDR3 DNA is TGTGCCAGCAGCATGCTAGCGGGTGCCTCCTACGAGCAGTACGTC. Amino acid sequence: CASSMLAGASYEQYV. The chain recombines TRBV7-2 with TRBJ2-7, with 8 bases that match TRBD2. The germline V gene has CDR1 SGHTA and CDR2 FQGNSA. The junction had 6 bases not matched to a gene; V was cut back by 5 bases and J by 0 bases. CDR3 length: 15 residues.